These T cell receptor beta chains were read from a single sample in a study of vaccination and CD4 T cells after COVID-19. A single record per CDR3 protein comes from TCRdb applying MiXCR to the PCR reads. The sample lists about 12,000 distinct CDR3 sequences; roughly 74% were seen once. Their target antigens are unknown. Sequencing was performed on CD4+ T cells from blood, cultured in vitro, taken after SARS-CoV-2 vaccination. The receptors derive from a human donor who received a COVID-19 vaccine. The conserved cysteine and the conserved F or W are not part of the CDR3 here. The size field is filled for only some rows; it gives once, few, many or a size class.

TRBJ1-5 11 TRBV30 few AWGIRGNQPQH
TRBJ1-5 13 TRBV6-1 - ASSTDRGAYQPQH
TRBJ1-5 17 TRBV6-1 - ASSNPGTGGLTTHQPQH
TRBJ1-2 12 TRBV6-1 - ASSDEGIGYGYT
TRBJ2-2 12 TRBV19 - ASSIGGETGELF
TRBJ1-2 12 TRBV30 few AWSSPDRWGGYT
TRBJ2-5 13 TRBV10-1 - ASSRAAMGVETQY
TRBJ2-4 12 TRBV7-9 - ASSEVRRKNIQY
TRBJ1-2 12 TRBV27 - ASSSRPGVYGYT
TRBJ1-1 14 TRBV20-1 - SASPFRQGDGTEAF
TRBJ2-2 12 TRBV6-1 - ASSELRDSGELF
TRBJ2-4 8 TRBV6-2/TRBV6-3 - ASSRGSLY
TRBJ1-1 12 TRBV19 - ASSIRDGSTEAF
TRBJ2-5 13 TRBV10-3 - AISVDRGRGETQY
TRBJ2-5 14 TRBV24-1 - ATSGTGAGGQETQY
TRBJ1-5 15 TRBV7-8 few ASSLAGGGPGDQPQH
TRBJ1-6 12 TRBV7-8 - ASSPPGDHSPLH
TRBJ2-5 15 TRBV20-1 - SARGQGRGARQETQY
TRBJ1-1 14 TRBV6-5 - ASSYIPGQGNTEAF
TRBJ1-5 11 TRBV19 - ASSDRGRQPQH
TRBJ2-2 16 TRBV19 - ASSMGWGQRMNTGELF
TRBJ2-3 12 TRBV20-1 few SAPDGASTDTQY
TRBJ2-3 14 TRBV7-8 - ASSFVSGRSTDTQY
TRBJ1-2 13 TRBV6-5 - ASSYLHRSFPGYT
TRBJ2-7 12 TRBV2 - ASSEAEVAAEQY
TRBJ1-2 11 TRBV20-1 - SALTDANYGYT
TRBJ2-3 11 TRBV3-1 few ASSQNWDRLQY
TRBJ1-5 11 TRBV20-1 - SARRDSNQPQH
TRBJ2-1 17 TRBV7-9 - ASSLLGPGRVSSYNEQF
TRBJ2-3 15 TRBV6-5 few ASSYSVGTGGTDTQY
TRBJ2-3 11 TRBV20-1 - SATGASTDTQY
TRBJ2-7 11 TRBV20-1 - SARGQGVYEQY
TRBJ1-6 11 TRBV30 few AWSARGFDPLH
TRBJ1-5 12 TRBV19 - ASSKAADNQPQH
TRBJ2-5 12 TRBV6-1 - ASSVPGRSETQY
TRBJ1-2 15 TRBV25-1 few ASSNSFIMDRAYGYT
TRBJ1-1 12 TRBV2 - ASSAQGMGTEAF
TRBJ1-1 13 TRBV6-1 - ASSARDRANTEAF
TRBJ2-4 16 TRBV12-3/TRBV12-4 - ASSLVGQLNIAKNIQY
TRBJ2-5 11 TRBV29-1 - SVDNRGSETQY
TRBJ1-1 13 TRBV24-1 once ATSPSGGANTEAF
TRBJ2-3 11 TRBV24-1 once ATSVTLTDTQY
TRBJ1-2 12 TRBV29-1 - SAKGGAGANGYT
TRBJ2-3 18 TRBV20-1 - SASPIEGFFDGVGTDTQY
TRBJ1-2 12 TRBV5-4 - ASSLGTGHYGYT
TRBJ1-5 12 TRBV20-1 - SAWTGGDNQPQH
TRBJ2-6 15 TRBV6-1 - ASSKPTRRSGANVLT
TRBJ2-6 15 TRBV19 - ASSPQTGNSGANVLT
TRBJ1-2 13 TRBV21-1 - ASSNPRSLKDGYT
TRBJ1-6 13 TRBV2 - ASMTGELLNSPLH
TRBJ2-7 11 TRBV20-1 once SARGTGEDEQY
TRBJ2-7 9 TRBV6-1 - ASRVEAAQY
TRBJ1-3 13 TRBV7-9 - ASSLEAGPGNTIY